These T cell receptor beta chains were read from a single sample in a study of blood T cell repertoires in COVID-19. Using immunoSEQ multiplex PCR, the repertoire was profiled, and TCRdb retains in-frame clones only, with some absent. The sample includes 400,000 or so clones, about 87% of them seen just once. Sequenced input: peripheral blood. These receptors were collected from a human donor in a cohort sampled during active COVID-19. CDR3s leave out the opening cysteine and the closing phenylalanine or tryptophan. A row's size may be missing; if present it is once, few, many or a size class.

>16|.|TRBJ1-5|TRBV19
ASSIWVQPMYSNQPQH
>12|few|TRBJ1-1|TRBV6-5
ASSPRERATEAF
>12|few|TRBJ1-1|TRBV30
AWTTGDWGTEAF
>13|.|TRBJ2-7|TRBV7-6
ASSLFFGGAYEQY
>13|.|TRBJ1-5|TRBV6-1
ASSEGGVGNQPQH
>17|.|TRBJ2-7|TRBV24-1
ATSEKGLAGEGPRYEQY
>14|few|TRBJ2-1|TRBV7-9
ASTMGTTGVQNEQF
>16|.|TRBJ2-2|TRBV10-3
AISDSGNFYSNTGELF
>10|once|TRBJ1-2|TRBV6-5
ASSTYRDGYT
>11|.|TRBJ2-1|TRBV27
ASNRQGANEQF
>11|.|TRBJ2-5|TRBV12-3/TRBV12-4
ASRTGTEETQY
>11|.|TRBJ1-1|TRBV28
ASRAGVGTEAF
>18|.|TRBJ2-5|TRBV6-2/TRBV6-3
ASSYRPDSGTSGRRETQY
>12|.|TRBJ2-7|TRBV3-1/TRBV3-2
ASSLGLATYEQY
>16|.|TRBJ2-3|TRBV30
AWSVLGGGSTSTDTQY
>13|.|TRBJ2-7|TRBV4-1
ASSQGGGVLYEQY
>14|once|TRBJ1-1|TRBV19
ASSIGFYRGNTEAF
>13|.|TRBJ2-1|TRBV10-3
AISSLGRSNNEQF
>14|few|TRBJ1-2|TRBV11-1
ASSLARAEPNYGYT
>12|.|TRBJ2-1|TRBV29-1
SVAASGKYNEQF
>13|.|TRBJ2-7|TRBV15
ATSRDPDRGYEQY
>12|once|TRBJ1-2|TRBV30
ACPKGGPGYGYT
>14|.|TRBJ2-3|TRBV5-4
ASSSPGQGSADTQY
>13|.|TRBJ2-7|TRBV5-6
ASTRRQGSRNEQY
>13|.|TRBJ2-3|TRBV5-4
ASSLLGRGTDTQY
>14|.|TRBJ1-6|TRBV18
ASSLPRGTGNSPLH
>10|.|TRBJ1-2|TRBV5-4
ASLDRVYGYT
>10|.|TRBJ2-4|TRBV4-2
ASSQDSGIQY
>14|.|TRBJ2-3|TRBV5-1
ASRGGLAGFADTQY
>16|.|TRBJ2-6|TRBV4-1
ASSQVGQLISGANVLT
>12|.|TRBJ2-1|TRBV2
ASGGTSQYNEQF
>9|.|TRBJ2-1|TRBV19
ASSERGEQF
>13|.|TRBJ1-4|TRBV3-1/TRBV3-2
ASSQKWDRVEKLF
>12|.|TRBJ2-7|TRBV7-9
ASSPGLAVYEQY
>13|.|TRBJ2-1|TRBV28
ASSDLAGAYNEQF
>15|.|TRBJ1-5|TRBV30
AWSANFDSLSNQPQH
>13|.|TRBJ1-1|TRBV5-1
ASSLSVRGITEAF
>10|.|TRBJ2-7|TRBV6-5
ASSPPGEEQY
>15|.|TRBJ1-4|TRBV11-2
ASSGLNRVSGHEKLF
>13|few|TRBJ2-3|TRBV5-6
ASSPGLAGVDTQY
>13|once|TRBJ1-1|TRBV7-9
ASSPDRVLNTEAF
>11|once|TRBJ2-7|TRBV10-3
AINAHLAYEQY
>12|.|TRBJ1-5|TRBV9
ASSLGGGTQPQH
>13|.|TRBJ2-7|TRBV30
AWSSGTGPTYEQY
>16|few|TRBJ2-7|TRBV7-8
ASSQRLAGGPLIYEQY
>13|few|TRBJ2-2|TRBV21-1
ASSLQGGQGGELF
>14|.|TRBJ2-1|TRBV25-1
ASSEQWGGSYNEQF
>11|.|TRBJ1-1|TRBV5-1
ASSLRRDTEAF
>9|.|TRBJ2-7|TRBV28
STSGEYEQY
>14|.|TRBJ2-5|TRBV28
ATGRRGELRRETQY
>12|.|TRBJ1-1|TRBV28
ASKYPGKNTEAF
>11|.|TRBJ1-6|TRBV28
ASSLGLNSPLH
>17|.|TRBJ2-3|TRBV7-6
ASSSPSGGNVDGTDTQY
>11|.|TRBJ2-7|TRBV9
ASSANPNYEQY
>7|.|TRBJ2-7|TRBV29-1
SVSYEQY
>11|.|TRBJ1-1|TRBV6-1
ASSEDRDTEAF
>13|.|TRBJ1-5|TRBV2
ASSVLGTGLQPQH